The clone carrying this TCR beta chain was found many times. Its antigen is unidentified. Noted time point: persistent/refractory GD, antithyroid drugs over 5 years with positive TRAb. There was RNA extracted from PBMCs, and the TCR library was made from it. An endocrinology department located in Xi'an, China, was where the patients came from. The record originates from a study of regulatory T cells in long-lasting Graves disease. Study observations and caveats: Shared public clonotypes totalled a few thousand in persistent patients, compared with roughly 970 in new patients. Patients with persistent disease showed a bias toward TRBV28, TRBJ1-2 and TRBJ2-5.

V dropped 5 bases and J dropped 0 bases, with 13 bases sitting between them. The CDR3 sequence is 15 residues long. The V gene's germline CDR1 is SGHTA and CDR2 FQGNSA. To make TCR beta libraries, researchers used iRepertoire HTBI primers and Arm-PCR of CDR3 regions. TCRdb called the multiplex PCR reads again in MiXCR, with one record for every CDR3 protein. The sample holds 700,000 or so distinct CDR3 sequences, approximately 31% seen once. This chain joins TRBV7-2 and TRBJ1-2; D not resolved. The source of this sequence is a female donor with Graves disease. The starting material was peripheral blood mononuclear cells (PBMCs), obtained when the disease was refractory, from a patient treated with antithyroid drugs. The CDR3 DNA sequence: TGTGCCAGCAGCCGATCAGGCGATCCTAACTATGGCTACACCTTC. This sequence encodes CASSRSGDPNYGYTF.